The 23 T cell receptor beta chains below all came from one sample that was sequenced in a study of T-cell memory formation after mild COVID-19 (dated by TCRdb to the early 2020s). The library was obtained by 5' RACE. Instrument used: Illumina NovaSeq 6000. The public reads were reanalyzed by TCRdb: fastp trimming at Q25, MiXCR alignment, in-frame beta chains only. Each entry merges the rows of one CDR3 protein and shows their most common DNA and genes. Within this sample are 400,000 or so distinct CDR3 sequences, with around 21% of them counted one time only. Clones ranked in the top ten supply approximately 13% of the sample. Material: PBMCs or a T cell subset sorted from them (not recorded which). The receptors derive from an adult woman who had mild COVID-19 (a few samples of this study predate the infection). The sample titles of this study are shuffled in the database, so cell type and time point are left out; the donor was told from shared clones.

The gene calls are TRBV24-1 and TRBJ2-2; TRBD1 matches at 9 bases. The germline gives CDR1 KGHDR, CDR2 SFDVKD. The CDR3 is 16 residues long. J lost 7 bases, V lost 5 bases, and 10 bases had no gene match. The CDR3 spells CATSGPGQGVGGELFF. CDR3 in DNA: TGTGCCACCAGTGGTCCGGGACAGGGAGTCGGCGGGGAGCTGTTTTTT.

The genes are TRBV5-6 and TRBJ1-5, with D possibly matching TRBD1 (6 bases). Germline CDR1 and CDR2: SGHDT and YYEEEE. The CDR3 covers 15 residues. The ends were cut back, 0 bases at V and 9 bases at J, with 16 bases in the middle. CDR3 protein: CASSLGEQGSPPQHF. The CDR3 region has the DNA TGTGCCAGCAGCTTGGGGGAACAGGGTTCTCCGCCCCAGCATTTT.

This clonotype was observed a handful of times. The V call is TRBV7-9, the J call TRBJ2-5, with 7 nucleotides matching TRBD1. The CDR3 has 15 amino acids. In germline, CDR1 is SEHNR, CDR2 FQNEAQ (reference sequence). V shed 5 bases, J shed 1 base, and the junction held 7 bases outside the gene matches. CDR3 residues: CASSVPRGTQETQYF. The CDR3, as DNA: TGTGCCAGCAGCGTCCCCAGGGGGACCCAAGAGACCCAGTACTTC.

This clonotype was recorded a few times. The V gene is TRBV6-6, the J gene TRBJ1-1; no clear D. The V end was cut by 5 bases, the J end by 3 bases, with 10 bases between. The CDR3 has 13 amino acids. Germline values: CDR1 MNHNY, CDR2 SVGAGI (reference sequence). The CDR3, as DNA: TGTGCCAGCAGTACTCGGGGATACACTGAAGCTTTCTTT. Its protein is CASSTRGYTEAFF.

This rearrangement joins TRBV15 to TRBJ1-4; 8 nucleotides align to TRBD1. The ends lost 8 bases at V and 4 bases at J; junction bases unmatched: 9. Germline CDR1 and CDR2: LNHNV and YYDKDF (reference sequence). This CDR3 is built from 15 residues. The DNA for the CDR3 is TGTGCCACCTCCGGAGGGACAGGTTTTAATGAAAAACTGTTTTTT. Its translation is CATSGGTGFNEKLFF.

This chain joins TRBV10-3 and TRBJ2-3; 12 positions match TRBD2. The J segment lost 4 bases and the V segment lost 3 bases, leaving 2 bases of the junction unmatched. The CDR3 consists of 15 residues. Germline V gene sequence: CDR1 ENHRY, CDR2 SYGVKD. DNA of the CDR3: TGTGCCATCAGTGACCTAGCGGGAGGGGCAGATACGCAGTATTTT. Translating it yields CAISDLAGGADTQYF.

The CDR3 nucleotides are TGTGCCAGCAGCCAGGATCAGGGGCAATACTATGGCTACACCTTC. This codes for CASSQDQGQYYGYTF. The chain has TRBV3-1 and TRBJ1-2, with D perhaps matching TRBD1 (6 bases). Trimming left V 3 bases short and J 3 bases short, with 14 bases between. This CDR3 has 15 amino acids. Germline-derived CDR1 and CDR2 are LGHDT and YNNKEL (reference sequence). Variable domain in full (rest from reference TRBV3-1 and TRBJ1-2): DTAVSQTPKYLVTQMGNDKSIKCEQNLGHDTMYWYKQDSKKFLKIMFSYNNKELIINETVPNRFSPKSPDKAHLNLHINSLELGDSAVYFCASSQDQGQYYGYTFGSGTRLTVV.

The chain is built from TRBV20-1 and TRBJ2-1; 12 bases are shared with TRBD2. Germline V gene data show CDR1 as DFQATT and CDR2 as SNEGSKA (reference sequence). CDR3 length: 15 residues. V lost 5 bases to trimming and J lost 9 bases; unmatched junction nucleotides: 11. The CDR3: CSALGWTSGKSEQFF. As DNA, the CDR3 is TGCAGTGCTCTTGGGTGGACTAGCGGGAAGAGTGAGCAGTTCTTC.

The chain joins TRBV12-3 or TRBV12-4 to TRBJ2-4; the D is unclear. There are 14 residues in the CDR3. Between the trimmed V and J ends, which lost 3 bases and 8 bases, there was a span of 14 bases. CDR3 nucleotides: TGTGCCAGCAGTTTTAGACATTTGGCGGACATTCAGTACTTC. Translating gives CASSFRHLADIQYF.

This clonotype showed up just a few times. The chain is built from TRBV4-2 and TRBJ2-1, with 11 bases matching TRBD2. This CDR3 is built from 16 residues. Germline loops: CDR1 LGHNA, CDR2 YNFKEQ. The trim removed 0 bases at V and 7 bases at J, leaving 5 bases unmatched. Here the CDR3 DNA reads TGTGCCAGCAGCCAAGATCAACTAGCGGGAGCTAATGAGCAGTTCTTC. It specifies CASSQDQLAGANEQFF.

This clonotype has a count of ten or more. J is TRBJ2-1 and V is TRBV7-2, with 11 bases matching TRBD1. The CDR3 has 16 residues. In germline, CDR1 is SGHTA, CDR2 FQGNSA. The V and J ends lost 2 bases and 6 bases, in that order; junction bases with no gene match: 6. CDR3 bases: TGTGCCAGCAGCTTAAAACCGGGACAGGGGGGCAATGAGCAGTTCTTC. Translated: CASSLKPGQGGNEQFF. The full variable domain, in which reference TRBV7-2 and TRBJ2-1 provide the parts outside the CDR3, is GAGVSQSPSNKVTEKGKDVELRCDPISGHTALYWYRQSLGQGLEFLIYFQGNSAPDKSGLPSDRFSAERTGGSVSTLTIQRTQQEDSAVYLCASSLKPGQGGNEQFFGPGTRLTVL.

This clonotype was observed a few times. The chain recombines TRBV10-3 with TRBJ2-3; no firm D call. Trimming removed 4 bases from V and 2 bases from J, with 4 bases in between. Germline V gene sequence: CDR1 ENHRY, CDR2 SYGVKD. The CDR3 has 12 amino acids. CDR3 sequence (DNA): TGTGCCATCAGTGGACCCACAGATACGCAGTATTTT. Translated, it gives CAISGPTDTQYF.

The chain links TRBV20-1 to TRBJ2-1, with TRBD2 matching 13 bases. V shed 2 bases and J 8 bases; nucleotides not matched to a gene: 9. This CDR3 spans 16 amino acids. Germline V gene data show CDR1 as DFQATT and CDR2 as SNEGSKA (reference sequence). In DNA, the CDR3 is TGCAGTGCTAGAACTAGCGGGAGGGTCATAGGGGATGAGCAGTTCTTC. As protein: CSARTSGRVIGDEQFF.

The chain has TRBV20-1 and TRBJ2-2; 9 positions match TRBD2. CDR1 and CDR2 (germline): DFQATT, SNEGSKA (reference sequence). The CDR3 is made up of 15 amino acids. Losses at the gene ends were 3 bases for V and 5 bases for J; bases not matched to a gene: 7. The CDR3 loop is CSARPGLASTGELFF. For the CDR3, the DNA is TGCAGTGCTAGGCCGGGACTAGCCTCTACCGGGGAGCTGTTTTTT.

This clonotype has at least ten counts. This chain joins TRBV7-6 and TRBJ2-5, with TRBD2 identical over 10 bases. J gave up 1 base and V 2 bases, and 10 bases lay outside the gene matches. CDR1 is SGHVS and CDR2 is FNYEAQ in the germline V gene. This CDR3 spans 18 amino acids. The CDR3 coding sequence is TGTGCCAGCAGCTTAAGTGTTTCCAGCGGGAGGGCCCAAGAGACCCAGTACTTC. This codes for CASSLSVSSGRAQETQYF.

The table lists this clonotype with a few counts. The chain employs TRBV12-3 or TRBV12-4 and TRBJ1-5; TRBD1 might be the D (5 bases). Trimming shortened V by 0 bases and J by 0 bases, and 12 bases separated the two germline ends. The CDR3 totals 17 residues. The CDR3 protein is CASSLALGAFSNQPQHF. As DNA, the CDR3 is TGTGCCAGCAGTTTAGCGCTAGGGGCCTTTAGCAATCAGCCCCAGCATTTT.

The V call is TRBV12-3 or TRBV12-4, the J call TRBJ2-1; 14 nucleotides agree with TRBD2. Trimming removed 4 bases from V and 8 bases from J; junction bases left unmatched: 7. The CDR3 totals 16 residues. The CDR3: CASSSSGTSGSHEQFF. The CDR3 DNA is TGTGCCAGCAGTTCCTCCGGGACTAGCGGGAGCCATGAGCAGTTCTTC.

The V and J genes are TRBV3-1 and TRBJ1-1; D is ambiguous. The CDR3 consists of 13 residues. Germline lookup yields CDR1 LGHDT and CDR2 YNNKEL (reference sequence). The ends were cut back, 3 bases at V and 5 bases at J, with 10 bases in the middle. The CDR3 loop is CASSHYGRTEAFF. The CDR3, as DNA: TGTGCCAGCAGCCATTACGGTCGGACTGAAGCTTTCTTT.

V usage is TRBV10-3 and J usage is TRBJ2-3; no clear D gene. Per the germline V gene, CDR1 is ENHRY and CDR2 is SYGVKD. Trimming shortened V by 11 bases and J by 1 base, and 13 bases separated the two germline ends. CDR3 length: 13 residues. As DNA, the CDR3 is TGTGCCCATAGGACGCCAGGCACAGATACGCAGTATTTT. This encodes CAHRTPGTDTQYF.

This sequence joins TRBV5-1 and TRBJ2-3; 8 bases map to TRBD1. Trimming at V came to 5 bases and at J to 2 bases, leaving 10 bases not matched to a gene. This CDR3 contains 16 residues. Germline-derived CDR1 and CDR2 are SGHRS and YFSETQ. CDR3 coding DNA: TGCGCCAGCAGTTTTACTCCGGGACAGGTCACAGATACGCAGTATTTT. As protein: CASSFTPGQVTDTQYF.

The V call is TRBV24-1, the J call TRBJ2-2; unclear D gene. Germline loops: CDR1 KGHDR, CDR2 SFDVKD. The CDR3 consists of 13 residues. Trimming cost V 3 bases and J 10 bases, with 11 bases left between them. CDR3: CATSDPPREELFF. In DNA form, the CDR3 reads TGTGCCACCAGTGATCCACCAAGAGAGGAGCTGTTTTTT.

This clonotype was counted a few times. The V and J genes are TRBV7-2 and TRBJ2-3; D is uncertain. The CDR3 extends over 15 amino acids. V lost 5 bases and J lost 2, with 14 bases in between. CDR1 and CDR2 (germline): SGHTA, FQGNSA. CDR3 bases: TGTGCCAGCAGCCCGCATCTGGGTCACACAGATACGCAGTATTTT. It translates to CASSPHLGHTDTQYF.

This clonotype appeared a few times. CDR3 residues: CASSFSATYGYTF. CDR3 nucleotides: TGTGCCAGCAGCTTCTCGGCTACCTATGGCTACACCTTC. This rearrangement joins TRBV12-3 or TRBV12-4 to TRBJ1-2; D is undetermined. CDR3 size: 13 residues. Trimming took off 6 bases at V and 4 bases at J, with 12 bases between the two ends.